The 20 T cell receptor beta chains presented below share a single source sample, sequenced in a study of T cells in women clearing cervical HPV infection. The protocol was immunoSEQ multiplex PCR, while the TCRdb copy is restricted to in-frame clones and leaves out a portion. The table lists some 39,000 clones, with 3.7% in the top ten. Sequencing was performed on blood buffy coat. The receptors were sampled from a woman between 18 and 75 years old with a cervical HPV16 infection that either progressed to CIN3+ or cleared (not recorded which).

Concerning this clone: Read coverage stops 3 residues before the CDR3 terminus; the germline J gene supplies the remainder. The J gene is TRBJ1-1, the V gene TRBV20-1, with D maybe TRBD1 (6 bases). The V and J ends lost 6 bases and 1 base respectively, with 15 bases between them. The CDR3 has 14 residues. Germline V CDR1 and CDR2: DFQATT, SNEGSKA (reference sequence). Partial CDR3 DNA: TGCAGTGCCAAGAAGGGGGAATCGAACACTGAA. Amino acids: CSAKKGESNTE. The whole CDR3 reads CSAKKGESNTEAFF.

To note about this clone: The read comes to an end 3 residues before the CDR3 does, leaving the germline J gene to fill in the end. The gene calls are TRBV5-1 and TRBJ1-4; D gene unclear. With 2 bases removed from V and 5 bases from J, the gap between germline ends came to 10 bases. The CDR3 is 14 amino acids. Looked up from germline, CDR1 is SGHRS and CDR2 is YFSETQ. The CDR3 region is CASSFLPGNEKLFF. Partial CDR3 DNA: TGCGCCAGCAGCTTCTTGCCCGGGAATGAAAAA.

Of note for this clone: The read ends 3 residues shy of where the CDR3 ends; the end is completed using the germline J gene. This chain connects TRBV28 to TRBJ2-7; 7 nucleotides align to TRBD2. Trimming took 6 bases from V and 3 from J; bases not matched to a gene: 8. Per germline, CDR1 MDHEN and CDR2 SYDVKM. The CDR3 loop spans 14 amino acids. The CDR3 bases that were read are TGTGCCAGCAGATCCGGGGGGATGGGCTACGAG. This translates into CASRSGGMGYE. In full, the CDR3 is CASRSGGMGYEQYF.

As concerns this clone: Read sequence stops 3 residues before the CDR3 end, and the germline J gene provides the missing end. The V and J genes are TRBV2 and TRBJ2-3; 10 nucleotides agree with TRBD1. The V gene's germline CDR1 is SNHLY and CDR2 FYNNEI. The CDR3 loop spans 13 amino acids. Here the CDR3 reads CSKGTGVTDTQYF. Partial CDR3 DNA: TGTTCCAAGGGGACAGGGGTCACAGATACG.

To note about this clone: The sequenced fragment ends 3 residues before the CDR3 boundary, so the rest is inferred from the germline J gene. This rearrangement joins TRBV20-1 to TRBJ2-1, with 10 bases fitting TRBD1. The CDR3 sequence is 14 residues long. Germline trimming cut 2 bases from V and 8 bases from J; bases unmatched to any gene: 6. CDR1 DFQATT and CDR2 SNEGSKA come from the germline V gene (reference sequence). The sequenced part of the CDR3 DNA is TGCAGTGCTAGACCGGGACAGGGGATCGATGAG. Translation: CSARPGQGIDE. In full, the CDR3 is CSARPGQGIDEQFF.

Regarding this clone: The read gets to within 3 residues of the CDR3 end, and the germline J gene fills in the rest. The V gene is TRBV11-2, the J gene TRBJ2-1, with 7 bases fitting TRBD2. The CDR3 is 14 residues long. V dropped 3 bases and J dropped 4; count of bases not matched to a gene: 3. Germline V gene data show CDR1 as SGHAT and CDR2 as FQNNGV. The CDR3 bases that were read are TGTGCCAGCAGCTTGGCGGGAGATTACAATGAG. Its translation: CASSLAGDYNE. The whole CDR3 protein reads CASSLAGDYNEQFF.

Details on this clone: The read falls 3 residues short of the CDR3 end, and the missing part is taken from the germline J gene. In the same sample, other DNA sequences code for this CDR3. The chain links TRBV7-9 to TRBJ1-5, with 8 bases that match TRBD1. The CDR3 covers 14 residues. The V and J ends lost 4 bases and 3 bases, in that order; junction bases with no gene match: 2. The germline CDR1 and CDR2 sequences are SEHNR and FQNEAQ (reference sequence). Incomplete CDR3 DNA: TGTGCCAGCAGCTGGACAGGGAACAATCAGCCC. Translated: CASSWTGNNQP. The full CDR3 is CASSWTGNNQPQHF.

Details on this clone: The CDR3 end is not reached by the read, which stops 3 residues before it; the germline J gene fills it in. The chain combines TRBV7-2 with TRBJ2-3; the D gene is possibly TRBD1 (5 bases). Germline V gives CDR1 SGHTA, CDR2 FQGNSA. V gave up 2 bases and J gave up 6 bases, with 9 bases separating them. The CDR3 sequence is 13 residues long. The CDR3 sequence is CASSLSRVDTQYF. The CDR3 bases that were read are TGTGCCAGCAGCTTATCCAGGGTGGATACG.

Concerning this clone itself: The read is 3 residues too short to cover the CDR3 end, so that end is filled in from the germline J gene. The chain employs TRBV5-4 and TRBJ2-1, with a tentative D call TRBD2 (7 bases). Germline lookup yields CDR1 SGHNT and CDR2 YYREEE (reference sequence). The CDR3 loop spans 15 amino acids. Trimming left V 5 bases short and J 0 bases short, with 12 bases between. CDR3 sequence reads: CASRTGGSSYNEQFF. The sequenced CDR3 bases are TGTGCCAGCAGAACGGGGGGCAGCTCCTACAATGAG. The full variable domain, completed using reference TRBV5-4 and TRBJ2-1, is ETGVTQSPTHLIKTRGQQVTLRCSSQSGHNTVSWYQQALGQGPQFIFQYYREEENGRGNFPPRFSGLQFPNYSSELNVNALELDDSALYLCASRTGGSSYNEQFFGPGTRLTVL.

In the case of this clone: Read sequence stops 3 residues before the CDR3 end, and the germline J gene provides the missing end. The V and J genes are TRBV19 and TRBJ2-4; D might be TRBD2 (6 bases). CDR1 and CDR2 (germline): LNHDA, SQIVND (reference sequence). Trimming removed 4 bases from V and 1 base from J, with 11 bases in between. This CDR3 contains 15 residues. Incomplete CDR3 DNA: TGTGCCAGTAGTACGCTCGGAGGGGCCAAAAACATT. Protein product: CASSTLGGAKNI. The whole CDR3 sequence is CASSTLGGAKNIQYF.

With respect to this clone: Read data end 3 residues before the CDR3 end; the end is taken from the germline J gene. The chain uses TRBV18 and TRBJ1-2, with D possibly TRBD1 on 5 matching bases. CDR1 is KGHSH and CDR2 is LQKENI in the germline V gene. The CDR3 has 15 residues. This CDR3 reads CASSPTTAGPYDYTF. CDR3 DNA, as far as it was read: TGTGCCAGCTCACCTACTACGGCAGGGCCCTACGAC.

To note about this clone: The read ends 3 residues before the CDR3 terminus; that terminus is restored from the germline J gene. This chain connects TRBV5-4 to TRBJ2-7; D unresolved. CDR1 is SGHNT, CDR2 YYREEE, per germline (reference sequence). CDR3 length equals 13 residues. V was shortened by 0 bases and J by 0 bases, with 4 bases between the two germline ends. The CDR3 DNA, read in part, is TGTGCCAGCAGCTTGGCCAGCTCCTACGAG. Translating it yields CASSLASSYE. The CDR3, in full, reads CASSLASSYEQYF.

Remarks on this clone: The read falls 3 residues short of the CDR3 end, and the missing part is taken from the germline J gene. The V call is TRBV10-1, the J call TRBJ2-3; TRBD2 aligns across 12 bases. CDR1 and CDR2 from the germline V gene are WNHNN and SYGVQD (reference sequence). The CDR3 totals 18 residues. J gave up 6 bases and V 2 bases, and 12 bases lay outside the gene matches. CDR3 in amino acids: CASSEMKLAGGPGDTQYF. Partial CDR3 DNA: TGCGCCAGCAGTGAGATGAAGCTAGCGGGAGGGCCGGGGGATACG.

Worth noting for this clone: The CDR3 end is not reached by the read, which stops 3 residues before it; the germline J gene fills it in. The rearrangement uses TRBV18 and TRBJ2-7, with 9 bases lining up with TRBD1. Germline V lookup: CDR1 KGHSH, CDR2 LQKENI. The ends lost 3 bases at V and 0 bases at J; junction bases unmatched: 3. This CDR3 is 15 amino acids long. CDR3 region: CASSPRTGASYEQYF. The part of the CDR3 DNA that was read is TGTGCCAGCTCACCCCGGACAGGGGCCTCCTACGAG.

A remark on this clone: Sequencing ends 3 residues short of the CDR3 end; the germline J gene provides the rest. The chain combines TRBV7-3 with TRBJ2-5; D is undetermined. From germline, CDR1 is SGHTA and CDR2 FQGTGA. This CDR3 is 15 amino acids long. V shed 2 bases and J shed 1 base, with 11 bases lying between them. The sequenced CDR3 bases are TGTGCCAGCAGCTTAGGAGCAGACACCCAAGAGACC. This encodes CASSLGADTQET. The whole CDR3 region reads CASSLGADTQETQYF.

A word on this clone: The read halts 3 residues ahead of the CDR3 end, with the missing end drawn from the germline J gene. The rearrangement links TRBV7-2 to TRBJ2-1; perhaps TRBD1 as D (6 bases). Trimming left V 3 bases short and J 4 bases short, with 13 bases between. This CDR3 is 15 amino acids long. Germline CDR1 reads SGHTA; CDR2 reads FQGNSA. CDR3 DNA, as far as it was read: TGTGCCAGCAGCTTTATCAGGGGCTCTTACAATGAG. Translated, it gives CASSFIRGSYNE. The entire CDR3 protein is CASSFIRGSYNEQFF. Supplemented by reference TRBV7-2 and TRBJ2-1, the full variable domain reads GAGVSQSPSNKVTEKGKDVELRCDPISGHTALYWYRQSLGQGLEFLIYFQGNSAPDKSGLPSDRFSAERTGGSVSTLTIQRTQQEDSAVYLCASSFIRGSYNEQFFGPGTRLTVL.

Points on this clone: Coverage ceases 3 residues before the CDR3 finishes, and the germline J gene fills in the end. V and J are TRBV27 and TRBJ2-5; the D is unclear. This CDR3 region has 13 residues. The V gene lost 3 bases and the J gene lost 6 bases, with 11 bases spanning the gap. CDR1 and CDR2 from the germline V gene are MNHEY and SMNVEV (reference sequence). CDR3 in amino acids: CASSFNSIKTQYF. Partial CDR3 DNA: TGTGCCAGCAGTTTCAACTCCATAAAGACC.

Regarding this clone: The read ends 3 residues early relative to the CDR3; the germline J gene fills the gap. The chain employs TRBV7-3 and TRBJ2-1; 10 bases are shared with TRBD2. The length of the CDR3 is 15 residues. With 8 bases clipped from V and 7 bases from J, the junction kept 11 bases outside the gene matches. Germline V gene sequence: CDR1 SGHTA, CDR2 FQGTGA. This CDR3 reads CASGGRASGRNEQFF. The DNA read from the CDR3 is TGTGCCAGCGGGGGGCGGGCTAGCGGGAGAAATGAG.

CDR3 residues: CATSRDLGTTYNEQFF. CDR3 DNA, as far as it was read: TGTGCCACCAGCAGAGATCTGGGGACTACCTACAATGAG. V is TRBV15 and J is TRBJ2-1, with TRBD2 identical over 7 bases. The CDR3 end is not reached by the read, which stops 3 residues before it; the germline J gene fills it in. The CDR3 is made up of 16 amino acids. Trimming took 0 bases from V and 2 from J; bases not matched to a gene: 4. Germline V gene lookup returns CDR1 LNHNV and CDR2 YYDKDF (reference sequence).

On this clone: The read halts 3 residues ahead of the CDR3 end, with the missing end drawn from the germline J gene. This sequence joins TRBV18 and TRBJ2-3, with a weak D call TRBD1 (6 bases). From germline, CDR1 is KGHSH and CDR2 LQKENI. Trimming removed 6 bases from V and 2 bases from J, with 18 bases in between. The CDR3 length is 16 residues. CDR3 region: CASSVSPGQVTDTQYF. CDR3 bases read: TGTGCCAGCTCTGTATCGCCGGGACAAGTCACAGATACG.